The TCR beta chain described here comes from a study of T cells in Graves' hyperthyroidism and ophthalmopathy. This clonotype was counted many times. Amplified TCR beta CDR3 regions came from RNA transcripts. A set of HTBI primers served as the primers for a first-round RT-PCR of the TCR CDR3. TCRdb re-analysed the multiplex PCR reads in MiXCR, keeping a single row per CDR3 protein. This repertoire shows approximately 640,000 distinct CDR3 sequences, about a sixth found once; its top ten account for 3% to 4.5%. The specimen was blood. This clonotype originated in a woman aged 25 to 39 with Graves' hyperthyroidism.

CDR3 loop: CASSPRGKWEQYF. In nucleotides, the CDR3 is TGTGCCAGCAGTCCCCGAGGAAAGTGGGAGCAGTACTTC. The rearrangement uses TRBV12-3 or TRBV12-4 and TRBJ2-7, with D uncertain. The CDR3 is 13 residues long. V was clipped by 5 bases and J by 7 bases, with 15 bases between them.